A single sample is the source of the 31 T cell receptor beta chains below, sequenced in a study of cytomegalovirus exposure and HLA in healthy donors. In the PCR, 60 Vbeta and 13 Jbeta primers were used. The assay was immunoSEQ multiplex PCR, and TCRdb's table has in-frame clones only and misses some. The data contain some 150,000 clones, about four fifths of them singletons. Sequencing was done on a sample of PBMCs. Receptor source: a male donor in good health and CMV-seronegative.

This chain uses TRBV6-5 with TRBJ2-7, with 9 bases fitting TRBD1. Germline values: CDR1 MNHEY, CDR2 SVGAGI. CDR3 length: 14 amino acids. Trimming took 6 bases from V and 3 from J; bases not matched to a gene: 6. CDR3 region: CASSSGTGYYEQYF. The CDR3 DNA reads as TGTGCCAGCAGCTCCGGGACAGGGTACTACGAGCAGTACTTC.

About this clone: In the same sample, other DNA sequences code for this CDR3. The CDR3 coding sequence is TGTGCCTGGAGTGTACCCGGTCAGCCCCAGCATTTT. Encoded protein: CAWSVPGQPQHF. The chain employs TRBV30 and TRBJ1-5, with D unclear. Germline assignment: CDR1 GTSNPN and CDR2 SVGIG (reference sequence). V lost 0 bases, J lost 6 bases, and 6 bases lay in between. The CDR3 has 12 residues. Drawing the rest from reference TRBV30 and TRBJ1-5, the complete variable domain is SQTIHQWPATLVQPVGSPLSLECTVEGTSNPNLYWYRQAAGRGLQLLFYSVGIGQISSEVPQNLSASRPQDRQFILSSKKLLLSDSGFYLCAWSVPGQPQHFGDGTRLSIL.

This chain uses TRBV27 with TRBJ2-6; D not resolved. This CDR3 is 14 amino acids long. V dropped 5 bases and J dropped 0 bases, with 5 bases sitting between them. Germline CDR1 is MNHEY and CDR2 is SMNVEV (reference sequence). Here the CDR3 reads CASSPLSGANVLTF. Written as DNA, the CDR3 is TGTGCCAGCAGTCCCCTCTCTGGGGCCAACGTCCTGACTTTC.

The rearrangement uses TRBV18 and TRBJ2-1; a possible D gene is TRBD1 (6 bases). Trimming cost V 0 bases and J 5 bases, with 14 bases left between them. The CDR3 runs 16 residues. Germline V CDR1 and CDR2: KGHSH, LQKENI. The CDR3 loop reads CASSPPLGTGNNEQFF. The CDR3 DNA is TGTGCCAGCTCACCACCTCTGGGAACAGGGAACAATGAGCAGTTCTTC.

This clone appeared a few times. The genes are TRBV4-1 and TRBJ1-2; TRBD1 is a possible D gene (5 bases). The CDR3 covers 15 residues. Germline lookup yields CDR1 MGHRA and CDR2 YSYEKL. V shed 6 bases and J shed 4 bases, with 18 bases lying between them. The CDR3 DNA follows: TGCGCCAGCAGGGCCGTGGGAGGGGCTGGCTATGGCTACACCTTC. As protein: CASRAVGGAGYGYTF.

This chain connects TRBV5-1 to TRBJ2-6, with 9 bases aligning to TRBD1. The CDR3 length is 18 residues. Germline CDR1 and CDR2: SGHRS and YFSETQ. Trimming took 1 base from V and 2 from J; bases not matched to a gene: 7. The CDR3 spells CASSLSPGTGTGANVLTF. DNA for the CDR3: TGCGCCAGCAGCTTGAGTCCCGGGACAGGGACTGGGGCCAACGTCCTGACTTTC.

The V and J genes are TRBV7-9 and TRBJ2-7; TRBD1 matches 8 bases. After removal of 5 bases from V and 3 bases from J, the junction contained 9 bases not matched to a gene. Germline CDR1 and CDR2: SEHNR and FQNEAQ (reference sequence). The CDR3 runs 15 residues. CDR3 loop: CASSQFQDRDYEQYF. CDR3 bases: TGTGCCAGCAGCCAATTCCAGGACAGGGACTACGAGCAGTACTTC.

The CDR3 here is CASSLGGQPAGTF. The CDR3 nucleotides are TGCGCCAGCAGCTTGGGGGGACAGCCGGCTGGCACCTTC. The chain recombines TRBV5-1 with TRBJ1-2; 7 bases are shared with TRBD1. This CDR3 contains 13 residues. The V gene end was trimmed by 0 bases and the J gene end by 13 bases; junction bases not matched to a gene: 9. Germline V gene lookup returns CDR1 SGHRS and CDR2 YFSETQ.

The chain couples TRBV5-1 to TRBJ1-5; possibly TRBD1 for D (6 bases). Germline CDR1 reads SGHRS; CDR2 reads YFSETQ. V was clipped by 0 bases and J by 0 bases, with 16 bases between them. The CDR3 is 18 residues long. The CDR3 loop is CASSLGRGAWGSNQPQHF. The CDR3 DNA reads TGCGCCAGCAGCTTGGGTCGGGGGGCTTGGGGTAGCAATCAGCCCCAGCATTTT.

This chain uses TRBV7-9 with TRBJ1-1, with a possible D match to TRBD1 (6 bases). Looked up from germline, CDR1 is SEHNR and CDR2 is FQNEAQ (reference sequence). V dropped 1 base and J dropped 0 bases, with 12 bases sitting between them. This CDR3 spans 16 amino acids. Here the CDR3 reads CASSLGNRDLNTEAFF. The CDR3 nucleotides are TGTGCCAGCAGCTTAGGGAACAGGGATCTGAACACTGAAGCTTTCTTT.

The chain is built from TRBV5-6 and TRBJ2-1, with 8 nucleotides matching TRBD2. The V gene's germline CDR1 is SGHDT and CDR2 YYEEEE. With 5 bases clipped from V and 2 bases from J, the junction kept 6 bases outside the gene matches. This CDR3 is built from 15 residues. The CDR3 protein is CASSTRGGPYNEQFF. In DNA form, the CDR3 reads TGTGCCAGCAGTACCCGCGGGGGGCCCTACAATGAGCAGTTCTTC.

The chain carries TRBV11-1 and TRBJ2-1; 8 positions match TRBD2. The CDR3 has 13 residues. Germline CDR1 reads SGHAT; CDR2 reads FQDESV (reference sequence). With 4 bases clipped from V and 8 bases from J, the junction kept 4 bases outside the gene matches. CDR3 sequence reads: CASSSGGLDEQFF. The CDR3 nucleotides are TGTGCCAGCAGCTCGGGGGGGCTAGATGAGCAGTTCTTC.

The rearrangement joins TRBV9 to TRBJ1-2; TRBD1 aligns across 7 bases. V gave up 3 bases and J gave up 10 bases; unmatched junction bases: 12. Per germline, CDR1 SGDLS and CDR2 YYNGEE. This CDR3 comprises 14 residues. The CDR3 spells CASSGTDRAAHYTF. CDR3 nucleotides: TGTGCCAGCAGCGGAACAGACAGGGCCGCGCACTACACCTTC.

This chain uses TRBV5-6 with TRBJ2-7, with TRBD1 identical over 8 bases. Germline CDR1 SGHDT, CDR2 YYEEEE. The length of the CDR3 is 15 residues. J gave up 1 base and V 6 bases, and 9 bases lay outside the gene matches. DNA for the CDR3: TGTGCCAGCATCCGGACAGGGCGGTTTTCCTACGAGCAGTACTTC. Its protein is CASIRTGRFSYEQYF. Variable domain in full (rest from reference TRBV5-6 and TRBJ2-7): DAGVTQSPTHLIKTRGQQVTLRCSPKSGHDTVSWYQQALGQGPQFIFQYYEEEERQRGNFPDRFSGHQFPNYSSELNVNALLLGDSALYLCASIRTGRFSYEQYFGPGTRLTVT.

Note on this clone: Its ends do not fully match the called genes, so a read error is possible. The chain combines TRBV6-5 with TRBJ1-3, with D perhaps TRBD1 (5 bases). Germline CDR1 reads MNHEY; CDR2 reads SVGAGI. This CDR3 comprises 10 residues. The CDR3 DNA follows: TGTGCCAGCAGTTCACAGGTCCCCGGTTTT. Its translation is CASSSQVPGF.

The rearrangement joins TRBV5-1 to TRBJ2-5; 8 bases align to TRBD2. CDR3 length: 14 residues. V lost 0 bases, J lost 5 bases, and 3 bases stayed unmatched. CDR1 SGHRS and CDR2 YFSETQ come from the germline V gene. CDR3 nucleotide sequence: TGCGCCAGCAGCTTGGATAGCGGGGAGGAGACCCAGTACTTC. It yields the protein CASSLDSGEETQYF.

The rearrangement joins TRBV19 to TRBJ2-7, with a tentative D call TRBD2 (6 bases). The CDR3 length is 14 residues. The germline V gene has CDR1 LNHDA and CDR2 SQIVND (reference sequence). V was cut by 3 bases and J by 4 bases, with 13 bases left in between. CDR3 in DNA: TGTGCCAGTAGTATGGGGGAGGCCCCTTACGAGCAGTACTTC. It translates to CASSMGEAPYEQYF.

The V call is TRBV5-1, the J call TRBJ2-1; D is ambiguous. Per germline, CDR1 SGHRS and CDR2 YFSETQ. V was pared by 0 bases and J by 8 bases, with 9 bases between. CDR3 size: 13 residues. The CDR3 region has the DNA TGCGCCAGCAGCTTGGCGACAAACTATGAGCAGTTCTTC. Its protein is CASSLATNYEQFF.

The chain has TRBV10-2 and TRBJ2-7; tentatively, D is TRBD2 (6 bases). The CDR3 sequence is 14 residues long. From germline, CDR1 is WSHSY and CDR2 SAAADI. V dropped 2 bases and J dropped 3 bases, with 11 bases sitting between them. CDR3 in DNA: TGCGCCAGCAGTGAGCAGGGACTTTTCTACGAGCAGTACTTC. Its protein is CASSEQGLFYEQYF.

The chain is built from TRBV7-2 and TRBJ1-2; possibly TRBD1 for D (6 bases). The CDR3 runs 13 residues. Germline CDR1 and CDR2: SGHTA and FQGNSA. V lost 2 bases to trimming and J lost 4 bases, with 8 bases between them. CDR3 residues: CASSLPGVYGYTF. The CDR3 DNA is TGTGCCAGCAGCTTACCAGGGGTCTATGGCTACACCTTC.

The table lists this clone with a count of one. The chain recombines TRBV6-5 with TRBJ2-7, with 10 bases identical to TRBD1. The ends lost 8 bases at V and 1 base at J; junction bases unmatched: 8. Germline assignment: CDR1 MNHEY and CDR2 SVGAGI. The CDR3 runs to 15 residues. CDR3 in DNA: TGTGCCAGCTCCGACCGGACAGGGGGGTCCTACGAGCAGTACTTC. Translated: CASSDRTGGSYEQYF.

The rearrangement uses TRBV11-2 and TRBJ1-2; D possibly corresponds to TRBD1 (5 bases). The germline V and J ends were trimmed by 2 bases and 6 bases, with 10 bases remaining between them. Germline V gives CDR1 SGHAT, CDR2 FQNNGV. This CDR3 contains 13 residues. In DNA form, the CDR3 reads TGTGCCAGCAGCTTACAGGGAACCGATGGCTACACCTTC. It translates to CASSLQGTDGYTF.

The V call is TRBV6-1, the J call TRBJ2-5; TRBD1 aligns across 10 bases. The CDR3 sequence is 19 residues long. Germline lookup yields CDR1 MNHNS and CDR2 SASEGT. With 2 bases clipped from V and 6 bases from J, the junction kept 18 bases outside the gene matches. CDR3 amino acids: CASSEPDLGTGAFVQTQYF. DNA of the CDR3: TGTGCCAGCAGTGAACCCGATCTCGGGACAGGGGCTTTCGTACAGACCCAGTACTTC.

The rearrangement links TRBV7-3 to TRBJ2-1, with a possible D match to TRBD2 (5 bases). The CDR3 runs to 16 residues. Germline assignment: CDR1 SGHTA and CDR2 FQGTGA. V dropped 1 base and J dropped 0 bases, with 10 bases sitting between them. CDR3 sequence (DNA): TGTGCCAGCAGCTTAAATGGCGGGCCCTCCTACAATGAGCAGTTCTTC. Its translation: CASSLNGGPSYNEQFF.

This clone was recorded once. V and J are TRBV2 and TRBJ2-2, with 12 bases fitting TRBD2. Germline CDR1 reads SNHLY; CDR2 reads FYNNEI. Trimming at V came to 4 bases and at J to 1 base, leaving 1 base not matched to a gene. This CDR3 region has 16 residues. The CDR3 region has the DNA TGTGCCAGCAGTGGGACTAGCGGGGTGAACACCGGGGAGCTGTTTTTT. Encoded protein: CASSGTSGVNTGELFF.

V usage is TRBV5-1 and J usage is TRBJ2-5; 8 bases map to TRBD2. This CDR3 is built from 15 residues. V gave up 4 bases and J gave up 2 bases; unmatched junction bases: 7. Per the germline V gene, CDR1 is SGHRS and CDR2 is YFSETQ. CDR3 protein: CASSTRSSGQETQYF. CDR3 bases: TGCGCCAGCAGCACCAGGTCTAGCGGGCAAGAGACCCAGTACTTC.

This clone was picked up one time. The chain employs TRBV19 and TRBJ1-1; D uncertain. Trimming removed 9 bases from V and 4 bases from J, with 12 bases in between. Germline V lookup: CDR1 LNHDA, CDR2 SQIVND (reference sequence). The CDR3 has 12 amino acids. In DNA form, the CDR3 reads TGTGCCAGCTGGGTGAGAGGCACTGAAGCTTTCTTT. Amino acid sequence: CASWVRGTEAFF.

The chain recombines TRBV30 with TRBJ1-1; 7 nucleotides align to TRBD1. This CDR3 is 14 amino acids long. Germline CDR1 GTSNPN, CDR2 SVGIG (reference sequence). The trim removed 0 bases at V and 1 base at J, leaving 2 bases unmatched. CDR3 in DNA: TGTGCCTGGAGTGTACAGGGGCAGAACACTGAAGCTTTCTTT. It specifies CAWSVQGQNTEAFF. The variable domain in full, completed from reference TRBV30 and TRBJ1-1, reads SQTIHQWPATLVQPVGSPLSLECTVEGTSNPNLYWYRQAAGRGLQLLFYSVGIGQISSEVPQNLSASRPQDRQFILSSKKLLLSDSGFYLCAWSVQGQNTEAFFGQGTRLTVV.

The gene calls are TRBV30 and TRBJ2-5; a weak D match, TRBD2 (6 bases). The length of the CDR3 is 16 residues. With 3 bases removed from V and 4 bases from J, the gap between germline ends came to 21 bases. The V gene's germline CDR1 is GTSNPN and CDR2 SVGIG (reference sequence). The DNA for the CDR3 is TGTGCCTGGAGGTCCTTAGCGGACCTGAGGGCAGAGACCCAGTACTTC. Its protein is CAWRSLADLRAETQYF.

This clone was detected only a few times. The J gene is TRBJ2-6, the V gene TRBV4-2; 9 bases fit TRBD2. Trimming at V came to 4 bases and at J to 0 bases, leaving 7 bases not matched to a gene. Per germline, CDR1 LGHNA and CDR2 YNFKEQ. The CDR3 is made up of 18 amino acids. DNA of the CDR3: TGTGCCAGCAGCCCCCTAGCGGGGTCTAGCTCTGGGGCCAACGTCCTGACTTTC. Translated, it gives CASSPLAGSSSGANVLTF.

The CDR3 DNA sequence: TGTGCCAGCAGCTTCGGACAGGGTTACGAGCAGTACTTC. Translated, it gives CASSFGQGYEQYF. The chain couples TRBV13 to TRBJ2-7, with TRBD1 matching 8 bases. Trimming at V came to 3 bases and at J to 4 bases, leaving 2 bases not matched to a gene. The CDR3 is 13 residues long. The V gene's germline CDR1 is PRHDT and CDR2 FYEKMQ (reference sequence).